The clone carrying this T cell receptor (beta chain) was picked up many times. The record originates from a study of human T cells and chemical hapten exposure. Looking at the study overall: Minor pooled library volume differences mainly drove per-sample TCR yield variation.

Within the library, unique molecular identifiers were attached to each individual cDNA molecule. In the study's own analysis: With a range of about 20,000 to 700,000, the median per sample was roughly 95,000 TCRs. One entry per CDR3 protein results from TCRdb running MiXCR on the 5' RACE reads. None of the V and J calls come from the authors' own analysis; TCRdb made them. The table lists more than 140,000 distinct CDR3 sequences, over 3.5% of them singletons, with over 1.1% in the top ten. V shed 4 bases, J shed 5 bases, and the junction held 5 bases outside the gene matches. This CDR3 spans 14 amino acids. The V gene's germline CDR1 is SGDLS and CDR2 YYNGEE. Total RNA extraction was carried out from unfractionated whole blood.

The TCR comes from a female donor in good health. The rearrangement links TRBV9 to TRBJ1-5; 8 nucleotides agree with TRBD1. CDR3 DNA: TGTGCCAGCAGCCAGGGACAGGAGGATCAGCCCCAGCATTTT. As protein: CASSQGQEDQPQHF.